This T cell receptor beta chain was obtained from a study of T cell repertoires in cytomegalovirus infection. About the study: CMV infection together with matching HLA type was indicated by public TCR beta signatures.

MiXCR was run by TCRdb on the reads, yielding one entry per CDR3 protein. In the table there are around 58,000 distinct CDR3 sequences, just over 20% of which are singletons. Germline-derived CDR1 and CDR2 are MNHEY and SVGEGT. The CDR3 is 12 residues long. The V end was cut by 3 bases, the J end by 7 bases, with 7 bases between. In the case of this clonotype: The antigen remains undetermined.

The chain has TRBV6-2 or TRBV6-3 and TRBJ1-5; D not resolved. The clonotype was recovered from a human donor in good health (CMV status not recorded). Some clones in this sample may be carry-over from other donors' samples. The material sequenced was CD8+ T cells from cultured PBMCs, taken from culture after CMV antigen stimulation. For the CDR3, the DNA is TGTGCCAGCAGTTATTTTGTGCAGCCCCAGCATTTT. Translated, it gives CASSYFVQPQHF.